This T cell receptor (beta chain) was documented in a study of blood T cell repertoires in COVID-19. Study at large: COVID-19 samples collected from the United States, Italy and Spain covered acute and convalescent phases.

The CDR3 runs 17 residues. V trimming: 2 bases; J trimming: 6 bases; junction bases outside the gene matches: 8. Per germline, CDR1 SGHTA and CDR2 FQGNSA. In the original workflow: Amplifying reference gene primers gave estimates of nucleated cell counts. Repertoires were generated with immunoSEQ multiplex PCR, while TCRdb's copy carries only in-frame clones and drops some. V and J calls and clone size are copied from that table; D and trimming were computed from the DNA. The table includes 75,000 or so clones, roughly 80% detected once. The rearrangement joins TRBV7-2 to TRBJ1-5; 12 bases line up with TRBD1. The sequencing sample was made of peripheral blood. The TCR sequence derives from a woman in her 70s with acute or convalescent COVID-19. Written as DNA, the CDR3 is TGTGCCAGCAGCTTACAAATCGGGACAGGGGGCCTTCAGCCCCAGCATTTT. Translated: CASSLQIGTGGLQPQHF.